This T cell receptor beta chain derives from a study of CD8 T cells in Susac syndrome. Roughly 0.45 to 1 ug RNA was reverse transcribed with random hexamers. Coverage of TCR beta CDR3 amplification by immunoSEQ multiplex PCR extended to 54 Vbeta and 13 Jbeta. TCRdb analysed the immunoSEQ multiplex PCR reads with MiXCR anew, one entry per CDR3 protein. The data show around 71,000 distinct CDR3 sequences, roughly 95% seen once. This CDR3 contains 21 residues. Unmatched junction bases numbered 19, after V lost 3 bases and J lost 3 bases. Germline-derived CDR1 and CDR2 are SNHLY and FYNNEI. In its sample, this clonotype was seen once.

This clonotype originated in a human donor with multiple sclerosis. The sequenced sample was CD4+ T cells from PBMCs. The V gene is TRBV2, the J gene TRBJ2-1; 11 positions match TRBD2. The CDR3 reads CASSDPHTSSSGGTLYNEQFF. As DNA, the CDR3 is TGTGCCAGCAGTGACCCTCACACATCATCTAGCGGGGGGACACTCTACAATGAGCAGTTCTTC.